This T cell receptor beta chain was observed in a study of T cell changes during pregnancy in multiple sclerosis. From germline, CDR1 is ENHRY and CDR2 SYGVKD. The CDR3 has 12 amino acids. V was cut by 8 bases and J by 1 base, with 5 bases left in between. Generated by immunoSEQ multiplex PCR, the TCRdb table keeps only in-frame clones and is missing some. The table includes about 100,000 clones, about 92% detected once. This clone appeared a single time. Material: peripheral blood, obtained in the second trimester of pregnancy. The chain carries TRBV10-3 and TRBJ1-4; D call uncertain. The sequence derives from a female donor with multiple sclerosis, enrolled in a pregnancy study. The CDR3, as DNA: TGTGCCATCGCAGGAACTAATGAAAAACTGTTTTTT. This sequence encodes CAIAGTNEKLFF.